A single sample is the source of the 5 T cell receptor beta chains below, sequenced in a study of blood T cell repertoires in COVID-19. Method: immunoSEQ multiplex PCR; TCRdb's copy keeps in-frame clones and lacks some. The data contain 150,000 to 190,000 clones, around 84% of them seen just once; the ten biggest clones take up roughly 8.3%. Sequencing used peripheral blood. Receptors were obtained from an older woman with COVID-19, enrolled during active disease.

This clone was recorded only once. The chain recombines TRBV11-3 with TRBJ2-7, with TRBD2 matching over 8 bases. The V and J ends lost 5 bases and 2 bases, in that order; junction bases with no gene match: 8. This CDR3 has 15 amino acids. In germline, CDR1 is SGHNT, CDR2 YENEEA. CDR3 residues: CASSLTSGGPYEQYF. DNA of the CDR3: TGTGCCAGCAGCCTCACTAGCGGAGGGCCCTACGAGCAGTACTTC.

The gene calls are TRBV11-2 and TRBJ2-1; TRBD2 matches 12 bases. The CDR3 is made up of 17 amino acids. Germline V lookup: CDR1 SGHAT, CDR2 FQNNGV. V dropped 1 base and J dropped 14; count of bases not matched to a gene: 15. The chain's CDR3 is CASSLVRELAGGPGEFF. In nucleotides, the CDR3 is TGTGCCAGCAGCTTAGTCCGGGAACTAGCGGGAGGCCCCGGGGAGTTCTTC. Full variable domain (missing parts from reference TRBV11-2 and TRBJ2-1): EAGVAQSPRYKIIEKRQSVAFWCNPISGHATLYWYQQILGQGPKLLIQFQNNGVVDDSQLPKDRFSAERLKGVDSTLKIQPAKLEDSAVYLCASSLVRELAGGPGEFFGPGTRLTVL.

V and J are TRBV25-1 and TRBJ2-6; maybe TRBD2 (5 bases). This CDR3 has 14 amino acids. Trimming shortened V by 7 bases and J by 0 bases, and 7 bases separated the two germline ends. Germline CDR1 reads MGHDK; CDR2 reads SYGVNS. The CDR3 nucleotides read TGTGCCAGCATTGGGAGCTCTGGGGCCAACGTCCTGACTTTC. Protein: CASIGSSGANVLTF.

The chain couples TRBV7-2 to TRBJ1-2, with D possibly being TRBD1 (6 bases). Germline loops: CDR1 SGHTA, CDR2 FQGNSA. V shed 0 bases and J shed 3 bases, with 20 bases lying between them. There are 18 residues in the CDR3. The CDR3 region is CASSLAPILRGRDYGYTF. The CDR3 DNA reads TGTGCCAGCAGCTTAGCCCCTATCCTCAGGGGTAGGGACTATGGCTACACCTTC.

Written as DNA, the CDR3 is TGTGCCAGCAGCCAAGAATTCAGCTACGAGCAGTACTTC. Its protein is CASSQEFSYEQYF. V gene TRBV4-2 combines with J gene TRBJ2-7; D ambiguous. Trimming shortened V by 0 bases and J by 3 bases, and 6 bases separated the two germline ends. The length of the CDR3 is 13 residues. Germline values: CDR1 LGHNA, CDR2 YNFKEQ.